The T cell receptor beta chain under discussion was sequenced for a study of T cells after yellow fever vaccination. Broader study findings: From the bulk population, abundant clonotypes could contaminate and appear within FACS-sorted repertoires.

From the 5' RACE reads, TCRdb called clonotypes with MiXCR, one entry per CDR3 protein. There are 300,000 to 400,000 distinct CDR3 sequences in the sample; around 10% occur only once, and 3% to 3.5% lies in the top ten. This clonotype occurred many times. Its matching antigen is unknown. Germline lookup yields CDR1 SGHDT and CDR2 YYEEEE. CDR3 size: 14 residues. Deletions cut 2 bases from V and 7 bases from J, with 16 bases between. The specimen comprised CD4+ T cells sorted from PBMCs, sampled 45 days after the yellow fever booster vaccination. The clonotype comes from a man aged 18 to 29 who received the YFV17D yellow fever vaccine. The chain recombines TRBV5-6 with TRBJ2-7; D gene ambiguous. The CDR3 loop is CASSFVYSLGEQYV. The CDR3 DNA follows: TGTGCCAGCAGCTTCGTGTACAGCCTAGGGGAGCAGTACGTC.